One and the same sample provided the 10 T cell receptor beta chains below, sequenced in a study of tumor-infiltrating lymphocytes in primary liver carcinoma. The input was 450 to 500 ng total RNA; TCR beta cDNA was made from it with a constant-region primer. Researchers made the TCR beta libraries by running three nested multiplex PCR rounds with slightly modified ARM-PCR. Forward primers for TRBV1-TRBV30 and a C-beta reverse primer served the first two PCR rounds, at approximately 10 cycles each. TCRdb re-called the multiplex PCR reads through MiXCR, storing one row per CDR3 protein. The sample contains 330,000 or so distinct CDR3 sequences, less than 65% of which appear only once. Germline DNA was also extracted, and blood RNA was taken from unsorted whole blood. Source material: peripheral blood. The receptors were sampled from a man in his forties with primary liver carcinoma and hepatitis B virus infection.

The chain links TRBV4-1 to TRBJ2-7; perhaps TRBD1 as D (6 bases). Trimming stripped 1 base from V and 7 bases from J, with 14 bases between. Per the germline V gene, CDR1 is MGHRA and CDR2 is YSYEKL. This CDR3 has 14 residues. CDR3 coding DNA: TGCGCCAGCAGCCAAGCCAGGGGAGATTGGGAGCAGTACTTC. Its translation: CASSQARGDWEQYF.

This clonotype was observed at least ten times. The CDR3 loop is CSVEDKANYGYTF. CDR3 bases: TGCAGCGTTGAGGACAAAGCTAACTATGGCTACACCTTC. This sequence joins TRBV29-1 and TRBJ1-2; D is possibly TRBD1 (5 bases). V was pared by 3 bases and J by 0 bases, with 8 bases between. The CDR3 contains 13 residues. Germline CDR1 reads SQVTM; CDR2 reads ANQGSEA.

This clonotype was seen at least ten times. J is TRBJ2-1 and V is TRBV12-3 or TRBV12-4; unclear D gene. The CDR3 contains 15 residues. The V and J ends lost 4 bases and 4 bases respectively, with 14 bases between them. The CDR3 bases are TGTGCCAGCAGTTCCACCCAACAACCTTACAATGAGCAGTTCTTC. Its protein product is CASSSTQQPYNEQFF.

This chain connects TRBV6-1 to TRBJ2-7; perhaps TRBD2 as D (5 bases). The CDR3 has 15 residues. With 7 bases removed from V and 2 bases from J, the gap between germline ends came to 18 bases. Germline CDR1 reads MNHNS; CDR2 reads SASEGT. The CDR3 bases are TGTGCCAGCATTTATCCCAGCGGAGAACCCTACGAGCAGTACTTC. Protein sequence: CASIYPSGEPYEQYF.

J is TRBJ2-7 and V is TRBV7-9, with D perhaps assigned TRBD1 or TRBD2 (5 bases each). The CDR3 length is 16 residues. Germline V gives CDR1 SEHNR, CDR2 FQNEAQ (reference sequence). Trimming left V 1 base short and J 1 base short, with 14 bases between. The CDR3 sequence: CASSLGTGTLSYEQYF. DNA for the CDR3: TGTGCCAGCAGCTTAGGAACCGGGACCCTATCCTACGAGCAGTACTTC.

Of note for this clonotype: It may be a read error: a sequence one base away is much more abundant. V usage is TRBV6-2 or TRBV6-3 and J usage is TRBJ2-7; 12 nucleotides agree with TRBD1. Germline V gene lookup returns CDR1 MNHEY and CDR2 SVGEGT. The CDR3 is 18 amino acids. The V gene end was trimmed by 2 bases and the J gene end by 3 bases; junction bases not matched to a gene: 11. The CDR3 here is CASSYGTGGAFFFYEQYF. The CDR3 DNA reads TGTGCCAGCAGTTACGGGACAGGGGGCGCCTTTTTCTTCTACGAGCAGTACTTC.

The count of this clonotype is one. A clone one base away is much larger, so this may be a read error. This sequence joins TRBV6-6 and TRBJ2-1; no clear D gene. The ends were cut back, 0 bases at V and 6 bases at J, with 12 bases in the middle. Germline-derived CDR1 and CDR2 are MNHNY and SVGAGI (reference sequence). The CDR3 extends over 15 amino acids. CDR3 DNA sequence: TGTGCCAGCAGTTACTCCTTCAGACTCTTCAATGAGCAGTTCTTC. Its protein is CASSYSFRLFNEQFF.

On this clonotype: A much larger clone is a single base away; this may be a read error. The rearrangement uses TRBV6-6 and TRBJ2-5; TRBD2 aligns across 8 bases. The CDR3 loop spans 16 amino acids. The V gene's germline CDR1 is MNHNY and CDR2 SVGAGI (reference sequence). The DNA for the CDR3 is TGTGCCAGTTCAGTTACTCCGGCGGGAGGCCAAGAGACCCGGTACTTC. It is translated as CASSVTPAGGQETRYF.

As to this clonotype: An end of the junction differs from the germline gene, which may be a read error. This sequence joins TRBV11-1 and TRBJ2-7; the D call may be TRBD1 or TRBD2 (5 bases each). CDR1 is SGHAT and CDR2 is FQDESV in the germline V gene (reference sequence). This CDR3 is 14 amino acids long. The CDR3 sequence is CVSSPWGNIYEQYF. Here the CDR3 DNA reads TGTGTCAGCAGCCCGTGGGGGAACATCTACGAGCAGTACTTC.

This clonotype showed up many times. The chain is built from TRBV6-1 and TRBJ2-1; TRBD2 matches at 9 bases. Germline V lookup: CDR1 MNHNS, CDR2 SASEGT. After removal of 6 bases from V and 7 bases from J, the junction contained 10 bases not matched to a gene. The CDR3 runs 15 residues. The CDR3 loop is CASRVLSGRRNEQFF. The DNA of the CDR3 is TGTGCCAGCAGGGTACTTAGCGGGAGAAGGAATGAGCAGTTCTTC.